This TCR beta chain derives from a study of radiation and T cells in renal cell carcinoma. Study summary: Nephrectomy followed 15 Gy stereotactic body radiation by 4 weeks.

Libraries were prepared by immunoSEQ multiplex PCR; TCRdb keeps only in-frame clonotypes and omits some of them. Of about 140,000 clones in the sample, less than 85% are singletons; the top ten hold approximately 20%. Time point described: baseline pretreatment blood. Treatment in this sample: 15 Gy SBRT to primary tumor, nephrectomy 4 weeks later. This renal cell carcinoma was of the clear cell type. Study findings and constraints: From baseline, blood top tumor clonotypes peaked at 2 weeks post-radiation.

As regards this clone: Its antigen is as yet unknown.

Trimming stripped 4 bases from V and 0 bases from J, with 13 bases between. Germline V gene lookup returns CDR1 KGHSH and CDR2 LQKENI. This CDR3 is built from 16 residues. This chain uses TRBV18 with TRBJ1-5; D ambiguous. The material sequenced was blood, taken from a patient whose treatment included radiotherapy and nephrectomy. The clonotype originates from a woman aged 50 to 65 with renal cell carcinoma. CDR3 loop: CASSLLPGYSNQPQHF. The CDR3 DNA is TGTGCCAGCTCACTACTACCGGGGTATAGCAATCAGCCCCAGCATTTT.